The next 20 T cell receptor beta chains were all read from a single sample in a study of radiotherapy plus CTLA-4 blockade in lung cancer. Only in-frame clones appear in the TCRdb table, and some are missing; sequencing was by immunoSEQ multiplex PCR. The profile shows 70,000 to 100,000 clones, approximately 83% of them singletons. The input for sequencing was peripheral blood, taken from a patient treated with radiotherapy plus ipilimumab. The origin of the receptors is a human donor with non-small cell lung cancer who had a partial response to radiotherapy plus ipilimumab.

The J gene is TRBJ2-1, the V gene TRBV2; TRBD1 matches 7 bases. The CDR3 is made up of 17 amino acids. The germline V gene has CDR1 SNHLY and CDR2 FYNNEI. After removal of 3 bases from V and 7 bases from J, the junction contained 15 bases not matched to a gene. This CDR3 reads CASSEGAGGKKRNEQFF. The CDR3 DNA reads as TGTGCCAGCAGTGAGGGGGCAGGGGGAAAAAAAAGGAATGAGCAGTTCTTC.

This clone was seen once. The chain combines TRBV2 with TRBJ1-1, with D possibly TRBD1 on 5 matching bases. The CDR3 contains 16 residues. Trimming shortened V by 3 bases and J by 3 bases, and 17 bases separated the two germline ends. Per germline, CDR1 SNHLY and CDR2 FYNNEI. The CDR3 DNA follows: TGTGCCAGCAGTGATTCCGGGACGGGAGTATACACTGAAGCTTTCTTT. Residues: CASSDSGTGVYTEAFF. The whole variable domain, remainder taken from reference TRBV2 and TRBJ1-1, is EPEVTQTPSHQVTQMGQEVILRCVPISNHLYFYWYRQILGQKVEFLVSFYNNEISEKSEIFDDQFSVERPDGSNFTLKIRSTKLEDSAMYFCASSDSGTGVYTEAFFGQGTRLTVV.

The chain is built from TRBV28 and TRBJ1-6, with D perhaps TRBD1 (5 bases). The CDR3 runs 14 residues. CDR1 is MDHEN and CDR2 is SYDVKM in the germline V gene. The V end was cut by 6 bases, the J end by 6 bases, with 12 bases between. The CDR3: CASSAAGFNSPLHF. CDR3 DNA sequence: TGTGCCAGCAGCGCGGCAGGGTTTAATTCACCCCTCCACTTT.

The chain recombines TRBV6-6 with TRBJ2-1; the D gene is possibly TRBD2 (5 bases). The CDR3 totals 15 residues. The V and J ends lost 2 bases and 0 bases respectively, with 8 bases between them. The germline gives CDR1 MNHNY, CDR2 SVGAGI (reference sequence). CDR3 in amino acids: CASSYGESSYNEQFF. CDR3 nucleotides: TGTGCCAGCAGTTACGGGGAGAGCTCCTACAATGAGCAGTTCTTC.

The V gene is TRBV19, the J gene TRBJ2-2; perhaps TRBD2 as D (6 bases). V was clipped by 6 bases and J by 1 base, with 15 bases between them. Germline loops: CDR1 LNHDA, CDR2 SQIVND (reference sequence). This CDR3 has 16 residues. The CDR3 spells CASRNFGTLNTGELFF. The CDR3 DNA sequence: TGTGCCAGTAGAAACTTCGGGACTTTGAACACCGGGGAGCTGTTTTTT.

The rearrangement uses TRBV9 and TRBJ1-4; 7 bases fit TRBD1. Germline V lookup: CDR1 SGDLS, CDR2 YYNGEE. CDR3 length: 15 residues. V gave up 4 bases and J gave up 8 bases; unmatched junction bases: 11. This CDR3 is CASSKGTDDREKLFF. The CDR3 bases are TGTGCCAGCAGCAAAGGGACAGACGATAGGGAAAAACTGTTTTTT.

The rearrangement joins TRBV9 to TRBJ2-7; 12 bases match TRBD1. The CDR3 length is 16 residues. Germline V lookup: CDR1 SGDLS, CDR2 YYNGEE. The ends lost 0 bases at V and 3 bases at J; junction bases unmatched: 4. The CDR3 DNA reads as TGTGCCAGCAGCGTAGGGGGACAGGGGGCGATCTACGAGCAGTACTTC. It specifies CASSVGGQGAIYEQYF. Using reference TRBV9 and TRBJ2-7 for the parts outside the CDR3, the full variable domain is DSGVTQTPKHLITATGQRVTLRCSPRSGDLSVYWYQQSLDQGLQFLIQYYNGEERAKGNILERFSAQQFPDLHSELNLSSLELGDSALYFCASSVGGQGAIYEQYFGPGTRLTVT.

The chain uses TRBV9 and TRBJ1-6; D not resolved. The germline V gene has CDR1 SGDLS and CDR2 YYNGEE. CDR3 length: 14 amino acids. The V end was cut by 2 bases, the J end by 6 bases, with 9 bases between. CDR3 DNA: TGTGCCAGCAGCGTTGGGCCGCTTAATTCACCCCTCCACTTT. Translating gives CASSVGPLNSPLHF.

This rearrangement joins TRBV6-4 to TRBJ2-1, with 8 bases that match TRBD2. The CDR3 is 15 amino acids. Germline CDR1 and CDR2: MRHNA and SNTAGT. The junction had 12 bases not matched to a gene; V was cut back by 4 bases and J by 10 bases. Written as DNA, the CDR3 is TGTGCCAGCAGTGCGGAAGCGGGAGTGGCGTTGGAGCAGTTCTTC. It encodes CASSAEAGVALEQFF.

The CDR3 loop reads CAWRGAAVSSYEQYF. In DNA, the CDR3 is TGTGCCTGGAGGGGGGCGGCGGTTAGCTCCTACGAGCAGTACTTC. The chain joins TRBV30 to TRBJ2-7; the D gene is possibly TRBD1 (6 bases). This CDR3 is 15 amino acids long. Trimming cost V 3 bases and J 0 bases, with 15 bases left between them. CDR1 GTSNPN and CDR2 SVGIG come from the germline V gene (reference sequence).

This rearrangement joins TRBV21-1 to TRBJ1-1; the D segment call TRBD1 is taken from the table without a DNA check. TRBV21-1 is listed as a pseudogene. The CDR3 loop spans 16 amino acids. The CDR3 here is CASSKRHRARRRRAFF. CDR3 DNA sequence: TGTGCCAGCAGCAAGAGACACAGGGCCCGACGGCGGAGAGCTTTCTTT.

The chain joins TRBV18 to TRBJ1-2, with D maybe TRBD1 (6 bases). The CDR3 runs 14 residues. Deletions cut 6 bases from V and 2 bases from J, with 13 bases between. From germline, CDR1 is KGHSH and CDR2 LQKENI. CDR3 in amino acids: CASSPGQGNYGYTF. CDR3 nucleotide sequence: TGTGCCAGCTCCCCAGGTCAGGGGAACTATGGCTACACCTTC.

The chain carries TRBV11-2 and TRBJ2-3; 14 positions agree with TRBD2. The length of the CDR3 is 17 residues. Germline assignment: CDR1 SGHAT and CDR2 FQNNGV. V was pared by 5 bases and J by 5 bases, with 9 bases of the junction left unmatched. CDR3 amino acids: CASSHWTSGRSKDTQYF. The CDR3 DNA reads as TGTGCCAGCAGCCATTGGACTAGCGGGAGGAGTAAAGATACGCAGTATTTT.

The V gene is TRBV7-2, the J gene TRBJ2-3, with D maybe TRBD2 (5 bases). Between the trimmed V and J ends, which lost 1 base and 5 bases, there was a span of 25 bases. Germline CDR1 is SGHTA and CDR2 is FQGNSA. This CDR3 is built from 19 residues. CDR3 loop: CASSLGIGGLHVEVDTQYF. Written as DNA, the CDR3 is TGTGCCAGCAGCTTAGGAATCGGCGGGCTCCACGTCGAGGTAGATACGCAGTATTTT.

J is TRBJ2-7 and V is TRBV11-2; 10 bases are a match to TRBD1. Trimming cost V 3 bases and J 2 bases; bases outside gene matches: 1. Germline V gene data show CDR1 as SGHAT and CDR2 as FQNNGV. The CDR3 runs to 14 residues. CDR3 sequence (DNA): TGTGCCAGCAGCTTTGGGACAGGGGCCTACGAGCAGTACGTC. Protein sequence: CASSFGTGAYEQYV.

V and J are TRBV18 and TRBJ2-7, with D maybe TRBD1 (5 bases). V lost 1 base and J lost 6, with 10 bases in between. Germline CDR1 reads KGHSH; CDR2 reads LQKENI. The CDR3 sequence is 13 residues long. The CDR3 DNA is TGTGCCAGCTCACCACGTAAAGGGGCCGAGCAGTACGTC. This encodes CASSPRKGAEQYV.

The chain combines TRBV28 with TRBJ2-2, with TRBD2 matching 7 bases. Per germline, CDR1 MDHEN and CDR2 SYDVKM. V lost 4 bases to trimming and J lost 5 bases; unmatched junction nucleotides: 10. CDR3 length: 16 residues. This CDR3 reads CASSSRRGGRTGELFF. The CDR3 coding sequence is TGTGCCAGCAGTTCCCGTAGAGGCGGGAGAACCGGGGAGCTGTTTTTT. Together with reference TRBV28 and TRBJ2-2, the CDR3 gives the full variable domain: DVKVTQSSRYLVKRTGEKVFLECVQDMDHENMFWYRQDPGLGLRLIYFSYDVKMKEKGDIPEGYSVSREKKERFSLILESASTNQTSMYLCASSSRRGGRTGELFFGEGSRLTVL.

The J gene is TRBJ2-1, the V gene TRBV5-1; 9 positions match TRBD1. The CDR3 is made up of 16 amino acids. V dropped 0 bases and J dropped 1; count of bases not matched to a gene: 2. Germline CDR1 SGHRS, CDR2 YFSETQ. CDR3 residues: CASSLEGQGSYNEQFF. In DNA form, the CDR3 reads TGCGCCAGCAGCTTGGAGGGACAGGGTTCCTACAATGAGCAGTTCTTC.

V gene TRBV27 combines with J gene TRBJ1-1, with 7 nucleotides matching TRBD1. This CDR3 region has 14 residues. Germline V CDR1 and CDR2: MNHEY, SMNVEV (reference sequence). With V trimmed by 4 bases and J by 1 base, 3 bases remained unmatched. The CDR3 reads CASSSWTGNTEAFF. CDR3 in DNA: TGTGCCAGCAGTTCCTGGACAGGGAACACTGAAGCTTTCTTT.

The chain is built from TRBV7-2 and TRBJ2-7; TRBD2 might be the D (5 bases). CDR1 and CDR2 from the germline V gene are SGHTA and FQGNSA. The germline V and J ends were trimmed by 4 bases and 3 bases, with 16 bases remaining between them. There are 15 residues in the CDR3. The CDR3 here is CASSSLERASYEQYF. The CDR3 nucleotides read TGTGCCAGCAGCTCCCTCGAGAGGGCTAGCTACGAGCAGTACTTC.